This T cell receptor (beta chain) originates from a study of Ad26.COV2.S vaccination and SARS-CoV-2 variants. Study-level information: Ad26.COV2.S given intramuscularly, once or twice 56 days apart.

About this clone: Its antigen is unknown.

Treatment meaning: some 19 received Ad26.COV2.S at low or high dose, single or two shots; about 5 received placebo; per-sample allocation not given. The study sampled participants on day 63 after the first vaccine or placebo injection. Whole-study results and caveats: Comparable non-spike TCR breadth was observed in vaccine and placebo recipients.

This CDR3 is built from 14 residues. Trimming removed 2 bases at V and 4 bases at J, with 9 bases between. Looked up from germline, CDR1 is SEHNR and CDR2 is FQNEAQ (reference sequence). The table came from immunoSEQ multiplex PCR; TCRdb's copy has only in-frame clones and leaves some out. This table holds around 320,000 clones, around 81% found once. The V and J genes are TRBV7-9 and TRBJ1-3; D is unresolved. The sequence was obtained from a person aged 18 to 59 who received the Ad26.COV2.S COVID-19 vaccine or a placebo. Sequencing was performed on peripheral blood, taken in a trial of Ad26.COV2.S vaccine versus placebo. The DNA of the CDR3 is TGTGCCAGCAGCTTATCCGGGGTCGGAAACACCATATATTTT. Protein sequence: CASSLSGVGNTIYF.